One sample yielded the 19 T cell receptor beta chains listed below, sequenced in a study of cytomegalovirus exposure and HLA in healthy donors. Primers for the PCR totalled 60 Vbeta and 13 Jbeta. Assay: immunoSEQ multiplex PCR; the TCRdb copy retains only in-frame clones and omits some. The sample holds 80,000 or so clones, 60% to 75% seen once. The sample was PBMCs. The receptors derive from a woman aged 40 to 50 in good health and CMV-seropositive.

The chain joins TRBV7-9 to TRBJ1-1, with D perhaps matching TRBD1 (5 bases). Germline V gives CDR1 SEHNR, CDR2 FQNEAQ (reference sequence). The CDR3 totals 14 residues. V was trimmed by 1 base and J by 2 bases, leaving 8 bases between them. CDR3 in amino acids: CASSLGTRNTEAFF. CDR3 in DNA: TGTGCCAGCAGCTTAGGGACAAGAAACACTGAAGCTTTCTTT.

This clone is medium-sized. The CDR3 sequence: CASSAGGDYEQYF. The CDR3 nucleotides are TGTGCCAGCAGTGCCGGGGGAGACTACGAGCAGTACTTC. The chain combines TRBV5-4 with TRBJ2-7, with D tentatively TRBD2 (6 bases). CDR1 and CDR2 from the germline V gene are SGHNT and YYREEE (reference sequence). V lost 5 bases to trimming and J lost 3 bases, with 12 bases between them. The CDR3 spans 13 residues.

The rearrangement uses TRBV2 and TRBJ2-7; 7 bases map to TRBD1. The CDR3 is 13 residues long. The germline V gene has CDR1 SNHLY and CDR2 FYNNEI. V dropped 7 bases and J dropped 6; count of bases not matched to a gene: 9. CDR3 in amino acids: CASKSGQLLEQYF. The CDR3 DNA follows: TGTGCCAGCAAATCGGGACAGCTCCTCGAGCAGTACTTC. The full variable domain, with the rest looked up from reference TRBV2 and TRBJ2-7, is EPEVTQTPSHQVTQMGQEVILRCVPISNHLYFYWYRQILGQKVEFLVSFYNNEISEKSEIFDDQFSVERPDGSNFTLKIRSTKLEDSAMYFCASKSGQLLEQYFGPGTRLTVT.

The rearrangement joins TRBV19 to TRBJ2-1; maybe TRBD2 (5 bases). V gave up 5 bases and J gave up 3 bases, with 8 bases separating them. Germline-derived CDR1 and CDR2 are LNHDA and SQIVND (reference sequence). The length of the CDR3 is 13 residues. CDR3 in amino acids: CASSADYYNEQFF. CDR3 sequence (DNA): TGTGCCAGTAGTGCCGACTACTACAATGAGCAGTTCTTC.

The genes are TRBV5-4 and TRBJ2-7, with D tentatively TRBD2 (5 bases). Germline V lookup: CDR1 SGHNT, CDR2 YYREEE (reference sequence). This CDR3 has 12 amino acids. Trimming removed 4 bases from V and 7 bases from J, with 12 bases in between. The CDR3 spells CASSQDFIEQYF. The CDR3 DNA is TGTGCCAGCAGCCAGGACTTTATTGAGCAGTACTTC.

V is TRBV29-1 and J is TRBJ2-5; 12 bases align to TRBD2. The trim removed 2 bases at V and 5 bases at J, leaving 6 bases unmatched. This CDR3 has 15 residues. CDR1 and CDR2 (germline): SQVTM, ANQGSEA. CDR3 DNA: TGCAGCGTTGAACTAGCGGGAGGGTTCCGGGAGACCCAGTACTTC. Translated, it gives CSVELAGGFRETQYF.

The chain employs TRBV30 and TRBJ2-7; TRBD2 is a possible D gene (5 bases). The germline gives CDR1 GTSNPN, CDR2 SVGIG (reference sequence). V lost 0 bases, J lost 5 bases, and 11 bases lay in between. The CDR3 is 13 amino acids. CDR3 sequence reads: CAWSVSSGNEQYF. The CDR3 nucleotides read TGTGCCTGGAGTGTCAGCAGCGGTAACGAGCAGTACTTC.

The chain joins TRBV7-9 to TRBJ1-1; perhaps TRBD1 as D (5 bases). V was clipped by 5 bases and J by 5 bases, with 12 bases between them. CDR1 is SEHNR and CDR2 is FQNEAQ in the germline V gene (reference sequence). The CDR3 has 13 residues. CDR3 in amino acids: CASSTGVGTEAFF. DNA for the CDR3: TGTGCCAGCAGCACAGGAGTAGGGACTGAAGCTTTCTTT.

The rearrangement links TRBV5-4 to TRBJ2-1, with 8 positions matching TRBD2. V was clipped by 0 bases and J by 9 bases; unmatched bases: 11. Germline CDR1 SGHNT, CDR2 YYREEE (reference sequence). This CDR3 has 16 residues. CDR3 protein: CASSLVYGGAFGEQFF. The CDR3 bases are TGTGCCAGCAGCTTGGTCTACGGGGGGGCCTTTGGTGAGCAGTTCTTC.

V gene TRBV30 combines with J gene TRBJ1-4, with D possibly TRBD1 on 5 matching bases. CDR1 and CDR2 from the germline V gene are GTSNPN and SVGIG (reference sequence). The CDR3 is 13 residues long. V lost 5 bases and J lost 4, with 11 bases in between. CDR3 sequence: CAWAPGLNEKLFF. DNA for the CDR3: TGTGCCTGGGCGCCGGGACTTAATGAAAAACTGTTTTTT.

The J gene is TRBJ2-1, the V gene TRBV11-3; 12 bases are shared with TRBD2. The CDR3 extends over 15 amino acids. Germline CDR1 SGHNT, CDR2 YENEEA. V gave up 5 bases and J gave up 10 bases; unmatched junction bases: 9. The CDR3 DNA follows: TGTGCCAGCAGCCCAACTAGCGGGGGGTCGGGGGAGCAGTTCTTC. Its translation: CASSPTSGGSGEQFF.

The chain joins TRBV7-2 to TRBJ2-4, with 9 bases lining up with TRBD2. CDR3 length: 15 amino acids. J lost 7 bases, V lost 1 base, and 5 bases had no gene match. CDR1 is SGHTA, CDR2 FQGNSA, per germline. CDR3 sequence reads: CASSLGGGATNIQYF. The CDR3, as DNA: TGTGCCAGCAGCTTAGGCGGGGGGGCGACCAACATTCAGTACTTC.

V gene TRBV29-1 combines with J gene TRBJ1-1; 7 bases align to TRBD1. The CDR3 covers 13 residues. CDR1 and CDR2 (germline): SQVTM, ANQGSEA. Unmatched junction bases numbered 10, after V lost 7 bases and J lost 5 bases. The CDR3 sequence is CSAVRGVGTEAFF. CDR3 DNA sequence: TGCAGCGCCGTCAGGGGGGTAGGGACTGAAGCTTTCTTT. Full variable domain (rest looked up from reference TRBV29-1 and TRBJ1-1): SAVISQKPSRDICQRGTSLTIQCQVDSQVTMMFWYRQQPGQSLTLIATANQGSEATYESGFVIDKFPISRPNLTFSTLTVSNMSPEDSSIYLCSAVRGVGTEAFFGQGTRLTVV.

This clone was seen a few times. The J gene is TRBJ2-7, the V gene TRBV4-1; D perhaps matches TRBD2 (6 bases). The CDR3 is 14 residues long. Germline V gene sequence: CDR1 MGHRA, CDR2 YSYEKL. V dropped 4 bases and J dropped 2 bases, with 12 bases sitting between them. The CDR3 region has the DNA TGCGCCAGCAGCCCCCCTGGGAGGCCCTACGAGCAGTACTTC. Translation: CASSPPGRPYEQYF.

The chain has TRBV19 and TRBJ1-2; D ambiguous. The CDR3 runs 14 residues. Deletions cut 6 bases from V and 0 bases from J, with 11 bases between. CDR1 and CDR2 from the germline V gene are LNHDA and SQIVND (reference sequence). CDR3 nucleotides: TGTGCCAGTAGCATACAGTCAGCTAACTATGGCTACACCTTC. Translated, it gives CASSIQSANYGYTF.

The chain combines TRBV11-2 with TRBJ1-2, with D possibly being TRBD1 (5 bases). The V gene lost 0 bases and the J gene lost 5 bases, with 10 bases spanning the gap. The germline gives CDR1 SGHAT, CDR2 FQNNGV. This CDR3 has 14 amino acids. The CDR3 reads CASSLDREVYGYTF. In DNA form, the CDR3 reads TGTGCCAGCAGCTTAGACAGGGAGGTATATGGCTACACCTTC.

V is TRBV15 and J is TRBJ1-5; 7 bases are a match to TRBD1. The CDR3 spans 18 residues. Germline values: CDR1 LNHNV, CDR2 YYDKDF (reference sequence). Germline trimming cut 2 bases from V and 1 base from J; bases unmatched to any gene: 11. This chain's CDR3 is CATSRTLGGLLSNQPQHF. The CDR3 region has the DNA TGTGCCACCAGCAGAACGTTAGGGGGCCTGCTGAGCAATCAGCCCCAGCATTTT.

The chain carries TRBV5-1 and TRBJ1-2; D not certain. This CDR3 is built from 13 residues. V gave up 6 bases and J gave up 8 bases, with 17 bases separating them. CDR1 is SGHRS, CDR2 YFSETQ, per germline. The CDR3 reads CASTLGERGGYTF. DNA for the CDR3: TGCGCCAGCACCCTGGGAGAGCGTGGGGGCTACACCTTC.

On this clone: This CDR3 is also generated by other DNA sequences in the sample. The V and J genes are TRBV7-6 and TRBJ2-5, with 10 bases that match TRBD2. The CDR3 extends over 16 amino acids. Germline lookup yields CDR1 SGHVS and CDR2 FNYEAQ. The J segment lost 5 bases and the V segment lost 2 bases, leaving 8 bases of the junction unmatched. In nucleotides, the CDR3 is TGTGCCAGCAGCTTAATTTCTAGCGGGAGCCGGGAGACCCAGTACTTC. This gives the protein CASSLISSGSRETQYF.